These 15 T cell receptor beta chains were sequenced from one sample in a study of human T cells and chemical hapten exposure. The time point here: healthy volunteer bleed at 2 weeks. The study extracted total RNA from unfractionated whole blood. MiXCR was run by TCRdb on the RACE reads, yielding one entry per CDR3 protein. The profile shows about 130,000 distinct CDR3 sequences, around 8.3% of them singletons. The sample was whole blood. These receptors were obtained from a male donor in good health. Some clones in this sample may be carry-over from other donors' samples.

This clonotype came up many times. The genes are TRBV7-2 and TRBJ2-7; TRBD1 is a possible D gene (6 bases). Looked up from germline, CDR1 is SGHTA and CDR2 is FQGNSA. CDR3 length: 14 residues. V was shortened by 1 base and J by 6 bases, with 13 bases between the two germline ends. DNA of the CDR3: TGTGCCAGCAGCTTAGAACAGGGCGGAAGCGAGCAGTACTTC. This sequence encodes CASSLEQGGSEQYF.

Ten or more counts support this clonotype. The rearrangement joins TRBV4-2 to TRBJ1-2; D uncertain. Germline V CDR1 and CDR2: LGHNA, YNFKEQ. This CDR3 has 14 residues. V lost 4 bases to trimming and J lost 3 bases, with 12 bases between them. CDR3 DNA: TGTGCCAGCAGCCGGGAAAAAAGGGACTATGGCTACACCTTC. This translates into CASSREKRDYGYTF.

The sample holds many counts of this clonotype. Mismatch with germline at one junction end may stem from a read error. The chain is built from TRBV6-5 and TRBJ2-3, with 8 bases that match TRBD2. This CDR3 contains 15 residues. Germline V gene lookup returns CDR1 MNHEY and CDR2 SVGAGI. For the CDR3, the DNA is TGTGCCAGCAGTTCCCCTGCGGGGGGCACCGATACGCAGTATTTT. Its protein is CASSSPAGGTDTQYF.

This chain connects TRBV25-1 to TRBJ2-1; D perhaps matches TRBD1 (5 bases). The CDR3 length is 14 residues. Germline loops: CDR1 MGHDK, CDR2 SYGVNS. V was trimmed by 2 bases and J by 9 bases, leaving 14 bases between them. CDR3 region: CASSETLAGLEQFF. In nucleotides, the CDR3 is TGTGCCAGCAGTGAAACCCTCGCAGGGCTTGAGCAGTTCTTC.

CDR3 DNA: TGCGCCAGCAGCTTTGGACAGGGGGCTCTGACCGGGGAGCTGTTTTTT. Translating it yields CASSFGQGALTGELFF. V and J are TRBV5-1 and TRBJ2-2; 11 bases align to TRBD1. The CDR3 length is 16 residues. CDR1 and CDR2 (germline): SGHRS, YFSETQ. V trimming: 2 bases; J trimming: 5 bases; junction bases outside the gene matches: 5.

This clonotype appeared a few times. The V gene is TRBV27, the J gene TRBJ1-1; possible D gene TRBD1, 6 bases. Deletions cut 2 bases from V and 3 bases from J, with 10 bases between. This CDR3 contains 14 residues. Germline lookup yields CDR1 MNHEY and CDR2 SMNVEV (reference sequence). CDR3 amino acids: CASSLEEGDTEAFF. The CDR3 DNA is TGTGCCAGCAGTTTAGAAGAGGGGGACACTGAAGCTTTCTTT.

This clonotype was counted at least ten times. The DNA of the CDR3 is TGTGCCAGCAGCTTGGGCCCCTTAGGGGCAGATACGCAGTATTTT. This gives the protein CASSLGPLGADTQYF. The rearrangement joins TRBV5-5 to TRBJ2-3; possible D gene TRBD1, 5 bases. The CDR3 totals 15 residues. From germline, CDR1 is SGHKS and CDR2 YYEKEE (reference sequence). V lost 0 bases, J lost 4 bases, and 12 bases lay in between. Variable domain in full (rest from reference TRBV5-5 and TRBJ2-3): DAGVTQSPTHLIKTRGQQVTLRCSPISGHKSVSWYQQVLGQGPQFIFQYYEKEERGRGNFPDRFSARQFPNYSSELNVNALLLGDSALYLCASSLGPLGADTQYFGPGTRLTVL.

This clonotype was seen at least ten times. The chain joins TRBV5-1 to TRBJ2-6; D remains ambiguous. This CDR3 has 20 amino acids. Trimming pared 0 bases from V and 0 bases from J, leaving 19 bases between. Germline loops: CDR1 SGHRS, CDR2 YFSETQ. CDR3 loop: CASSLEPPGLLSSGANVLTF. The CDR3 DNA reads as TGCGCCAGCAGCTTGGAACCTCCGGGCCTCTTGAGCTCTGGGGCCAACGTCCTGACTTTC.

This clonotype was seen a handful of times. V and J are TRBV20-1 and TRBJ2-7, with D possibly matching TRBD1 (5 bases). The CDR3 length is 13 residues. Trimming pared 0 bases from V and 3 bases from J, leaving 9 bases between. Germline assignment: CDR1 DFQATT and CDR2 SNEGSKA (reference sequence). The CDR3: CSARDQRGYEQYF. CDR3 bases: TGCAGTGCTAGAGATCAAAGGGGCTACGAGCAGTACTTC.

This clonotype was counted a few times. V usage is TRBV6-5 and J usage is TRBJ2-7; 10 positions agree with TRBD1. Unmatched junction bases numbered 4, after V lost 0 bases and J lost 5 bases. Germline loops: CDR1 MNHEY, CDR2 SVGAGI. This CDR3 contains 15 residues. The DNA for the CDR3 is TGTGCCAGCAGTTACTCGGGGACAGGGGTAGACGAGCAGTACTTC. Its translation is CASSYSGTGVDEQYF.

This clonotype was seen more than once but under ten times. V and J are TRBV5-1 and TRBJ1-5, with D tentatively TRBD1 (5 bases). The V end lost 4 bases, the J end lost 2 bases, and 13 bases lay between the germline ends. The CDR3 covers 15 residues. The germline gives CDR1 SGHRS, CDR2 YFSETQ. The CDR3 nucleotides read TGCGCCAGCAGCCGGGAGGGGTCGGGCAATCAGCCCCAGCATTTT. Its protein product is CASSREGSGNQPQHF.

In the case of this clonotype: At one end the junction does not follow the germline gene, possibly because of a read error. V and J are TRBV6-5 and TRBJ2-3, with D possibly being TRBD2 (5 bases). The CDR3 sequence is 16 residues long. Germline assignment: CDR1 MNHEY and CDR2 SVGAGI. For the CDR3, the DNA is TGTGCCAGCAGTATCCACCCGGGGTCTAGCATAGATACGCAGTATTTT. Its protein product is CASSIHPGSSIDTQYF.

This clonotype has a count of ten or more. CDR3 sequence reads: CASSQNNQPQHF. CDR3 nucleotides: TGTGCCAGCAGCCAAAACAATCAGCCCCAGCATTTT. The chain is built from TRBV3-1 and TRBJ1-5; D uncertain. Per the germline V gene, CDR1 is LGHDT and CDR2 is YNNKEL (reference sequence). Trimming took off 2 bases at V and 3 bases at J, with 2 bases between the two ends. CDR3 size: 12 residues.

This clonotype was counted ten times or more. The chain couples TRBV18 to TRBJ1-1, with 11 bases fitting TRBD1. The V and J ends lost 3 bases and 10 bases, in that order; junction bases with no gene match: 4. There are 13 residues in the CDR3. From germline, CDR1 is KGHSH and CDR2 LQKENI. The CDR3, as DNA: TGTGCCAGCTCACCTCAGGGACAGGGGGTAGCTTTCTTT. It codes for CASSPQGQGVAFF.

The chain is built from TRBV3-1 and TRBJ2-3; D is uncertain. Trimming took off 1 base at V and 0 bases at J, with 11 bases between the two ends. CDR3 length equals 16 residues. Germline lookup yields CDR1 LGHDT and CDR2 YNNKEL (reference sequence). Written as DNA, the CDR3 is TGTGCCAGCAGCCAAGGTATTTCTGACAGCACAGATACGCAGTATTTT. Its translation is CASSQGISDSTDTQYF.